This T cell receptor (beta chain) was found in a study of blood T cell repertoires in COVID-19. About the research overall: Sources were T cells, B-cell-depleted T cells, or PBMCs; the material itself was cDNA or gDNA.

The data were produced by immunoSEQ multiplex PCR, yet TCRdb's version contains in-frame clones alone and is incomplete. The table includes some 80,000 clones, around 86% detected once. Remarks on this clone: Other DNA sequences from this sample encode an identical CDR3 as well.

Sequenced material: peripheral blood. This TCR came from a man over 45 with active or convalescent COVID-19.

The CDR3 region has the DNA TGTGCCAGCAGTTTACGGGGGGGAGGTGAGACCCAGTACTTC. It is translated as CASSLRGGGETQYF. The chain uses TRBV28 and TRBJ2-5; 8 nucleotides agree with TRBD2. The J segment lost 5 bases and the V segment lost 2 bases, leaving 4 bases of the junction unmatched. The CDR3 runs 14 residues. CDR1 and CDR2 from the germline V gene are MDHEN and SYDVKM.